The clone carrying this T cell receptor (beta chain) has just a few counts. The antigen is undetermined. The sample originates from a study of identical twins. Unique molecular identifiers were present on the cDNA, and a universal primer site came from template switching. TCRdb re-called the 5' RACE reads through MiXCR, storing one row per CDR3 protein. The sample yields under 250,000 distinct CDR3 sequences, over 8% seen once. Notes on the study in general: Within twin pairs, the out-of-frame alpha sequences they shared showed excess low generation probability.

This CDR3 region has 15 residues. CDR1 is SGHDT and CDR2 is YYEEEE in the germline V gene. V was clipped by 4 bases and J by 2 bases, with 15 bases between them. Each donor was a healthy Caucasian. Input material: memory (CD45RO+) T cells sorted from blood. This clonotype originated in a woman aged 18-30 years in good health. This chain uses TRBV5-6 with TRBJ2-5; possibly TRBD2 for D (7 bases). The CDR3, as DNA: TGTGCCAGCAGCGGGTCGGGGGGCCTGCAAGAGACCCAGTACTTC. Translated: CASSGSGGLQETQYF.